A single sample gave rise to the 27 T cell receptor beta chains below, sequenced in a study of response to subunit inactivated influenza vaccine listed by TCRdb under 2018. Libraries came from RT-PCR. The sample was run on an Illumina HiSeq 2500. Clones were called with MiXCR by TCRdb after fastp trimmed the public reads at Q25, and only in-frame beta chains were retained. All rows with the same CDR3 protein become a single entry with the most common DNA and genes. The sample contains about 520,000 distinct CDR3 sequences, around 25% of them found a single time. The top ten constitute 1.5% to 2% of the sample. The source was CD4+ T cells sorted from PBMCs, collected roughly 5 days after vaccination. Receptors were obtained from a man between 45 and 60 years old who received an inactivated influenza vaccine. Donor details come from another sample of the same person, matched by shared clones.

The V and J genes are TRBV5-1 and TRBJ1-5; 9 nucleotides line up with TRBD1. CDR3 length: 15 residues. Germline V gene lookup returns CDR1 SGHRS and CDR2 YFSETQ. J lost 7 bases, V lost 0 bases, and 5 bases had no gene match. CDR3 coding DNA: TGCGCCAGCAGCTTGGGGGAGGACAGGGGACAGCCCCAGCATTTT. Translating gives CASSLGEDRGQPQHF.

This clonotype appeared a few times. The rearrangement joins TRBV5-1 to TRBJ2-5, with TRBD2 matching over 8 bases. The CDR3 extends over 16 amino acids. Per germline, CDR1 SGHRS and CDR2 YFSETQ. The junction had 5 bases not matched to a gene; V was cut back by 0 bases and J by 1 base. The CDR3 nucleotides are TGCGCCAGCAGCTTGGCCCCCGGGGGGGGCCAAGAGACCCAGTACTTC. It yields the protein CASSLAPGGGQETQYF. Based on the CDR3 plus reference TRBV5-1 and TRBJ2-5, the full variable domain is KAGVTQTPRYLIKTRGQQVTLSCSPISGHRSVSWYQQTPGQGLQFLFEYFSETQRNKGNFPGRFSGRQFSNSRSEMNVSTLELGDSALYLCASSLAPGGGQETQYFGPGTRLLVL.

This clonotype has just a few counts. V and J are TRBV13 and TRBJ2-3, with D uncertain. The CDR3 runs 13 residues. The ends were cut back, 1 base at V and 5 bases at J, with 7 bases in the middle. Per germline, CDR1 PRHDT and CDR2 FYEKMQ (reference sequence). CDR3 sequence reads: CASSLAAVDTQYF. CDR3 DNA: TGTGCCAGCAGCTTAGCCGCGGTAGATACGCAGTATTTT.

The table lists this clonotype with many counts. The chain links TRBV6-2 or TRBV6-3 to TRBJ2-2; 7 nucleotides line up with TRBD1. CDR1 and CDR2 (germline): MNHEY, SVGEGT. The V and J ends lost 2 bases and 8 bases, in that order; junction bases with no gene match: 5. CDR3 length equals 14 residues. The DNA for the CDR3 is TGTGCCAGCAGTTACCTGACAGGGCCAGGGGAGCTGTTTTTT. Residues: CASSYLTGPGELFF.

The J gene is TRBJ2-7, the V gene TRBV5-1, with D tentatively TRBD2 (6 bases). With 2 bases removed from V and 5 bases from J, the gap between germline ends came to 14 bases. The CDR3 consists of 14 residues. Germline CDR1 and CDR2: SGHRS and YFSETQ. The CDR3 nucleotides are TGCGCCAGCAGCTTAGCGGGTTTTCGAAACGAGCAGTACTTC. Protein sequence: CASSLAGFRNEQYF. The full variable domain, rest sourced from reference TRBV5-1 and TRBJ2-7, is KAGVTQTPRYLIKTRGQQVTLSCSPISGHRSVSWYQQTPGQGLQFLFEYFSETQRNKGNFPGRFSGRQFSNSRSEMNVSTLELGDSALYLCASSLAGFRNEQYFGPGTRLTVT.

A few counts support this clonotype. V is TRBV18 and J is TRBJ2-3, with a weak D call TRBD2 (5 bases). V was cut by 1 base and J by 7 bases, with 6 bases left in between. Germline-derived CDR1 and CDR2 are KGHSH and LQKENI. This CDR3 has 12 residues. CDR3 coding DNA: TGTGCCAGCTCACCACGGGAGAATACGCAGTATTTT. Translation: CASSPRENTQYF.

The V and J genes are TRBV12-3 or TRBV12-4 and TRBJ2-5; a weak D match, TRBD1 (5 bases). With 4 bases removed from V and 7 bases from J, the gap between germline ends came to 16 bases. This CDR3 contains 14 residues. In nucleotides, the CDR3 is TGTGCCAGCAGTTCGGCGGCAGGGCTCGGGACCCAGTACTTC. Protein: CASSSAAGLGTQYF.

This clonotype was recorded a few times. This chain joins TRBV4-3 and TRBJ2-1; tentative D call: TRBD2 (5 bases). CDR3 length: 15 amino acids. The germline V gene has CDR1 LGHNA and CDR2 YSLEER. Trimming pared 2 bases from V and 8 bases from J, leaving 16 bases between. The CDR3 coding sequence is TGCGCCAGCAGCCAAATCAAGGGCTCCGGGGATGAGCAGTTCTTC. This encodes CASSQIKGSGDEQFF.

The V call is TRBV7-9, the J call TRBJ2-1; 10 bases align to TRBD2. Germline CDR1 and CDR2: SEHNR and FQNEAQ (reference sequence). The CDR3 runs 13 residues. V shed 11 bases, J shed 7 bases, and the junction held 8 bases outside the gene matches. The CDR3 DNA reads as TGTGCCGCACGACTAGCGGGTTATAATGAGCAGTTCTTC. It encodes CAARLAGYNEQFF.

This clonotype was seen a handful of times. The CDR3, as DNA: TGTGCCAGCAGCCAGGACAGGCTTGAAGCTTTCTTT. Encoded protein: CASSQDRLEAFF. The genes are TRBV7-8 and TRBJ1-1, with 7 bases identical to TRBD1. Losses at the gene ends were 5 bases for V and 7 bases for J; bases not matched to a gene: 4. This CDR3 is 12 amino acids long. CDR1 is SGHVS and CDR2 is FQNEAQ in the germline V gene.

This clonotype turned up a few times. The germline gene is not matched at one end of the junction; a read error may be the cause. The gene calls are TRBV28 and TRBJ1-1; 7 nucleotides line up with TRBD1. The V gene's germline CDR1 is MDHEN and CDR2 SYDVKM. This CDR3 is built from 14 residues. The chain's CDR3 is CASSWGRGNAEAFF. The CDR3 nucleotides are TGTGCCAGCAGTTGGGGCAGGGGGAACGCTGAAGCTTTCTTT.

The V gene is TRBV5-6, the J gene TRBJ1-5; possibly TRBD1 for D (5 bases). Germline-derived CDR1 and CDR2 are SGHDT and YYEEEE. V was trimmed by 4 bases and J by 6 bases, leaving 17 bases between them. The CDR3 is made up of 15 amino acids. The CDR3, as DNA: TGTGCCAGCAGCATCCAGGGAGCCCCTGGTCAGCCCCAGCATTTT. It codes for CASSIQGAPGQPQHF.

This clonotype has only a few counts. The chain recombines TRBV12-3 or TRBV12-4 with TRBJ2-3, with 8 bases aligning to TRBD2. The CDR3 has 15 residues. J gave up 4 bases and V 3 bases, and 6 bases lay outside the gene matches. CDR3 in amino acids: CASSLEGLVADTQYF. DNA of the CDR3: TGTGCCAGCAGTTTGGAGGGACTAGTCGCAGATACGCAGTATTTT.

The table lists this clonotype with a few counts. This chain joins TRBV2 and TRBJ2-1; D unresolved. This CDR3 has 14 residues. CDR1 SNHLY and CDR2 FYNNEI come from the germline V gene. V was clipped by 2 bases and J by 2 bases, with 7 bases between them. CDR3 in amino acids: CASSELSPYNEQFF. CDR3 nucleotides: TGTGCCAGCAGTGAATTGAGCCCCTACAATGAGCAGTTCTTC. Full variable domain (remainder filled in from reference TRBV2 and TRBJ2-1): EPEVTQTPSHQVTQMGQEVILRCVPISNHLYFYWYRQILGQKVEFLVSFYNNEISEKSEIFDDQFSVERPDGSNFTLKIRSTKLEDSAMYFCASSELSPYNEQFFGPGTRLTVL.

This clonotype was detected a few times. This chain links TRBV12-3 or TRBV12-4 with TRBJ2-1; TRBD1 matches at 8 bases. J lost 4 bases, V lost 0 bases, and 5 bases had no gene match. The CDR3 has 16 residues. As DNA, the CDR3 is TGTGCCAGCAGTTTAGCCTCGGGGACAGGATACAATGAGCAGTTCTTC. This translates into CASSLASGTGYNEQFF.

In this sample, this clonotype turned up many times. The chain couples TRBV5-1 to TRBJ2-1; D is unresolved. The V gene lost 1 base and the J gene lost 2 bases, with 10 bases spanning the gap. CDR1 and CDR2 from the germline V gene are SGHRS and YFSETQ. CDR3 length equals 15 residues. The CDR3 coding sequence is TGCGCCAGCAGCTTGATGCTGGGTACCTACAATGAGCAGTTCTTC. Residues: CASSLMLGTYNEQFF.

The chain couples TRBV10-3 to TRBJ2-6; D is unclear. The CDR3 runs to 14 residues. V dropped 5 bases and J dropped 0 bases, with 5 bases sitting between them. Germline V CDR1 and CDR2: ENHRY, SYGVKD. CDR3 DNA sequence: TGTGCCATCAGTCCCTCCTCTGGGGCCAACGTCCTGACTTTC. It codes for CAISPSSGANVLTF.

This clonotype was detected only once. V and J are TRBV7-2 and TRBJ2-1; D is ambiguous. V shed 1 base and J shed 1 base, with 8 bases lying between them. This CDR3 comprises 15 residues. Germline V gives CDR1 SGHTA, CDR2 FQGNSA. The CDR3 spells CASSLGQMSYNEQFF. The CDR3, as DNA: TGTGCCAGCAGCTTAGGGCAGATGTCCTACAATGAGCAGTTCTTC.

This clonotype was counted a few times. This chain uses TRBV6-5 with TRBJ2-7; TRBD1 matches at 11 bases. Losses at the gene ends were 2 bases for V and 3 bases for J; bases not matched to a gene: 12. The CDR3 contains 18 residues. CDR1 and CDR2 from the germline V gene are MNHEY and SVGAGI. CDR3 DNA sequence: TGTGCCAGCAGTTACCGGACAGGGGGCTCGCCTTTCTTCTACGAGCAGTACTTC. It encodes CASSYRTGGSPFFYEQYF.

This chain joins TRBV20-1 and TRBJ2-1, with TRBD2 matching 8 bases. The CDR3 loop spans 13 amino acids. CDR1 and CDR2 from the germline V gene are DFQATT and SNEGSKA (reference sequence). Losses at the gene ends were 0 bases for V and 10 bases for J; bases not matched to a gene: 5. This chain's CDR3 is CSARDQVAGEQFF. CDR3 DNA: TGCAGTGCTAGAGATCAAGTAGCGGGGGAGCAGTTCTTC.

In nucleotides, the CDR3 is TGCAGCGTTGGGCTGCCTGATCAGCCCCAGCATTTT. It yields the protein CSVGLPDQPQHF. The chain links TRBV29-1 to TRBJ1-5; D is uncertain. The germline gives CDR1 SQVTM, CDR2 ANQGSEA. This CDR3 comprises 12 residues. The V and J ends lost 4 bases and 5 bases respectively, with 9 bases between them. Looking up the rest from reference TRBV29-1 and TRBJ1-5 gives the full variable domain: SAVISQKPSRDICQRGTSLTIQCQVDSQVTMMFWYRQQPGQSLTLIATANQGSEATYESGFVIDKFPISRPNLTFSTLTVSNMSPEDSSIYLCSVGLPDQPQHFGDGTRLSIL.

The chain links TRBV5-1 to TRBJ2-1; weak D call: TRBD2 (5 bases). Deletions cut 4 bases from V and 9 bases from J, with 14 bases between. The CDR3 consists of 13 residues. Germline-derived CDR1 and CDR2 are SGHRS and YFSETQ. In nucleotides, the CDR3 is TGCGCCAGCAGCCCGACATCGAGGGCTGAGCAGTTCTTC. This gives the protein CASSPTSRAEQFF.

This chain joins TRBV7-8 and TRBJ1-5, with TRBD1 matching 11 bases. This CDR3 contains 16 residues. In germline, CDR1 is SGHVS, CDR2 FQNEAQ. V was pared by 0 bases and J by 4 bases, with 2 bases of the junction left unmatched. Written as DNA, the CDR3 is TGTGCCAGCAGCTTAGCTGGACAGGGGGCGAATCAGCCCCAGCATTTT. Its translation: CASSLAGQGANQPQHF.

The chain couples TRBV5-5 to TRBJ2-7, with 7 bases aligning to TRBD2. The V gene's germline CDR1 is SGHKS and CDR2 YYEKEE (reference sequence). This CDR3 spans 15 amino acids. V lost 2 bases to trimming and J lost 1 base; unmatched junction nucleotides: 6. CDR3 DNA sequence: TGTGCCAGCAGCTTCACCGGGACTAATTCCTACGAGCAGTACTTC. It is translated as CASSFTGTNSYEQYF.

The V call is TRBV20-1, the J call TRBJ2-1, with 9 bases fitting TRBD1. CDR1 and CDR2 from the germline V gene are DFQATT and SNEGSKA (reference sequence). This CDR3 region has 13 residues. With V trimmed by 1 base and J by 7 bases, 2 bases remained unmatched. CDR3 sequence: CSARGDRENEQFF. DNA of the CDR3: TGCAGTGCTAGAGGGGACAGGGAAAATGAGCAGTTCTTC.

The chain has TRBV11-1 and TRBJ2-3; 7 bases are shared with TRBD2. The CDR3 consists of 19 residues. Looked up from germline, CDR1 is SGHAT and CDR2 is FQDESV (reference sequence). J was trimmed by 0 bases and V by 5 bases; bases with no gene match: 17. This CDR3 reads CASSLRAGDRFPSTDTQYF. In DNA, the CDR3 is TGTGCCAGCAGCCTAAGGGCGGGGGACCGATTCCCTAGCACAGATACGCAGTATTTT.

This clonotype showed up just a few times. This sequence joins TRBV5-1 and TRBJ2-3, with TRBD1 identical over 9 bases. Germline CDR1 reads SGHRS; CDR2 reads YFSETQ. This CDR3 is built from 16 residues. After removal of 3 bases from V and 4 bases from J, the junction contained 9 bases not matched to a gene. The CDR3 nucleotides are TGCGCCAGCAGCTGGTCGACAGGGGGGGTCGCAGATACGCAGTATTTT. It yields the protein CASSWSTGGVADTQYF.